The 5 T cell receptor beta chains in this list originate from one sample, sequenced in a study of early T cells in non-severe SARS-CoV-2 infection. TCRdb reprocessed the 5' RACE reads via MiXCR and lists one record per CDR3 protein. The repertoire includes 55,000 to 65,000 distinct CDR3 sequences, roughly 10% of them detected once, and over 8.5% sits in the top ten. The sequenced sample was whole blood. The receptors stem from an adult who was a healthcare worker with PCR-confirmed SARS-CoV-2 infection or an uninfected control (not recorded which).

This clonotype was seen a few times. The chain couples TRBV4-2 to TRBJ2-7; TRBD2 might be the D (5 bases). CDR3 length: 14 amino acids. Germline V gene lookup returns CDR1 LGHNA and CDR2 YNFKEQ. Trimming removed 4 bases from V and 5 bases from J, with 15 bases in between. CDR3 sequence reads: CASSRSGGSDEQYF. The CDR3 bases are TGTGCCAGCAGCCGGTCCGGCGGTAGCGACGAGCAGTACTTC.

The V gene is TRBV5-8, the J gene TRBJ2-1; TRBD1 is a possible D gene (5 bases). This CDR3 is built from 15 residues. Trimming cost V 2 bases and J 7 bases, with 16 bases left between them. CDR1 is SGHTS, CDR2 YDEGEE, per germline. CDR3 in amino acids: CASSFIRTTVNEQFF. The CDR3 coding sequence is TGTGCCAGCAGCTTCATTCGAACGACAGTGAATGAGCAGTTCTTC.

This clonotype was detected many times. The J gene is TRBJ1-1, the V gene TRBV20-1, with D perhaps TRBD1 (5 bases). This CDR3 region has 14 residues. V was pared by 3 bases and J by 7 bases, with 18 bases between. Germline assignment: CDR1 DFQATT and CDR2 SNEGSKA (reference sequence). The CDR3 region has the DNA TGCAGTGCTAGTCTTTCAGGGAGGGATGGTGAAGCTTTCTTT. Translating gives CSASLSGRDGEAFF.

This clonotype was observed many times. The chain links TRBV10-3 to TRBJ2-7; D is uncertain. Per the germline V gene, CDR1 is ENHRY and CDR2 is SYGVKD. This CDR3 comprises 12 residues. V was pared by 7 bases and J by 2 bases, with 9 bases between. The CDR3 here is CAINPEPYEQYF. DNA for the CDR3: TGTGCCATCAACCCAGAACCCTACGAGCAGTACTTC.

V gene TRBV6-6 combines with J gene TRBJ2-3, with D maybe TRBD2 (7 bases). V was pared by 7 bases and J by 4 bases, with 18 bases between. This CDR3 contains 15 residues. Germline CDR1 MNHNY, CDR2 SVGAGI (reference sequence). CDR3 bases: TGTGCCAGCACCCCATGGGGGGGCGAGGCAGATACGCAGTATTTT. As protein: CASTPWGGEADTQYF.